The rows below give T cell receptor beta chains drawn from one sample of a study of cytomegalovirus exposure and HLA in healthy donors. The table came from immunoSEQ multiplex PCR; TCRdb's copy has only in-frame clones and leaves some out. The sample lists around 140,000 clones; about 87% were seen once. Material: PBMCs. The receptor source for this set is a woman aged 25 to 45 in good health and CMV-seronegative. Each CDR3 is given with its conserved first and last residue. D genes are given only for firm matches.

>TRBJ1-2|TRBV7-9|TRBD1
CASSLRLGQGLGYTF
>TRBJ1-4|TRBV28|TRBD1
CASSYVGQGNEKLFF
>TRBJ1-1|TRBV18|NA
CASCSGSGTEAFF
>TRBJ2-1|TRBV5-4|TRBD2
CASSLGLVRGYEQFF
>TRBJ1-1|TRBV13|NA
CASTKWGRSTEAFF
>TRBJ1-1|TRBV18|NA
CASSPRDTLKTEAFF
>TRBJ2-1|TRBV27|TRBD2
CASSDSSGGTYNEQFF
>TRBJ2-3|TRBV1|NA
CTSSSYRGTDTQYF
>TRBJ1-2|TRBV5-6|TRBD1
CASSLVRDRDSANYGYTF
>TRBJ2-3|TRBV5-4|TRBD2
CASRSLAGISTDTQYF
>TRBJ2-5|TRBV5-4|NA
CASSASRVREETQYF
>TRBJ2-3|TRBV5-4|TRBD2
CASSLVSGGAQWDPQYF
>TRBJ1-6|TRBV7-8|NA
CASSLALFSYNSPLHF
>TRBJ1-3|TRBV9|NA
CASSGTHLINPGNTIYF
>TRBJ2-1|TRBV19|NA
CASSPGQLPYNEQFF
>TRBJ2-2|TRBV5-4|NA
CASSFHPEGGELFF
>TRBJ2-7|TRBV7-9|NA
CASSFPSRYEQYF
>TRBJ2-3|TRBV7-6|TRBD1
CASSPWTGSTDTQYF
>TRBJ2-1|TRBV18|TRBD2
CASSPTSGRVNEQFF
>TRBJ1-2|TRBV19|TRBD1
CASSPGTENYGYTF
>TRBJ2-1|TRBV4-3|TRBD2
CASSRTSGEQFF
>TRBJ2-7|TRBV7-9|NA
CSSSLVGRAYEQYF
>TRBJ1-2|TRBV6-5|NA
CASSPDGWNYGYTF
>TRBJ2-7|TRBV5-4|TRBD1
CASTRQGADEQYF
>TRBJ1-5|TRBV19|NA
CASSPILAGQANQPQHF
>TRBJ2-7|TRBV18|NA
CASSPAGPFFYEQYF